The text below deals with one T cell receptor beta chain. The entry originates in a study of sequential checkpoint blockade in melanoma. Turning to the study itself: Patients were randomized 1:1 to nivolumab-then-ipilimumab or ipilimumab-then-nivolumab first-line. After both sequences, patients received maintenance nivolumab.

Data came from immunoSEQ multiplex PCR; TCRdb stores just in-frame clones and leaves some out. The table has about 12,000 clones, less than 80% seen once. The sample's treatment: randomized to nivolumab then ipilimumab (arm A) or the reverse (arm B). None of the patients previously received DNA-damaging chemotherapy. From thawed PBMCs, live CD3+CD8+ cells negative for CD19 and CD56 were sorted. This receptor was identified in a human donor with melanoma. This specimen was CD8+ T cells sorted from blood (inferred from file names), taken from a patient given nivolumab and ipilimumab in sequence.

The CDR3 bases are TGCGCCAGCAGCCGGCTTGCGGGGTTTGTTGCGGGGACTGAAGCTTTCTTT. Its translation: CASSRLAGFVAGTEAFF. The chain uses TRBV5-1 and TRBJ1-1; D uncertain. Trimming took off 4 bases at V and 5 bases at J, with 24 bases between the two ends. In germline, CDR1 is SGHRS, CDR2 YFSETQ. The CDR3 has 17 amino acids. Drawing the rest from reference TRBV5-1 and TRBJ1-1, the complete variable domain is KAGVTQTPRYLIKTRGQQVTLSCSPISGHRSVSWYQQTPGQGLQFLFEYFSETQRNKGNFPGRFSGRQFSNSRSEMNVSTLELGDSALYLCASSRLAGFVAGTEAFFGQGTRLTVV.